The 5 T cell receptor beta chains reported below all come from one sample, sequenced in a study of blood T cell repertoires in COVID-19. Profiling relied on immunoSEQ multiplex PCR, and the TCRdb table lists in-frame clones only, not all of them. The sample lists roughly 160,000 clones, about 83% occurring once. The sample consisted of peripheral blood. The source is a woman aged 80 or older with acute or convalescent COVID-19.

This chain uses TRBV3-1 (or the pseudogene TRBV3-2) with TRBJ2-7; 7 nucleotides match TRBD2. J was trimmed by 0 bases and V by 4 bases; bases with no gene match: 6. Germline V gene lookup returns CDR1 LGHDT and CDR2 YNNKEL (reference sequence). The CDR3 totals 15 residues. The DNA for the CDR3 is TGTGCCAGCAGCCGGGCCGGGGGGAGCTCCTACGAGCAGTACTTC. This sequence encodes CASSRAGGSSYEQYF.

The V call is TRBV15, the J call TRBJ1-2; D is undetermined. Deletions cut 1 base from V and 4 bases from J, with 10 bases between. The CDR3 is 14 amino acids. Germline-derived CDR1 and CDR2 are LNHNV and YYDKDF (reference sequence). This CDR3 reads CATSRVTVSYGYTF. The DNA for the CDR3 is TGTGCCACCAGCAGAGTAACAGTCTCCTATGGCTACACCTTC. The full variable domain, its missing parts supplied by reference TRBV15 and TRBJ1-2, is DAMVIQNPRYQVTQFGKPVTLSCSQTLNHNVMYWYQQKSSQAPKLLFHYYDKDFNNEADTPDNFQSRRPNTSFCFLDIRSPGLGDTAMYLCATSRVTVSYGYTFGSGTRLTVV.

This clone was picked up a small number of times. The gene calls are TRBV3-1 (or the pseudogene TRBV3-2) and TRBJ2-5; 8 bases are shared with TRBD1. Trimming cost V 4 bases and J 5 bases; bases outside gene matches: 6. Germline V lookup: CDR1 LGHDT, CDR2 YNNKEL (reference sequence). The CDR3 spans 14 residues. The CDR3 sequence is CASSRNRGRETQYF. CDR3 sequence (DNA): TGTGCCAGCAGCCGTAACAGGGGGAGGGAGACCCAGTACTTC.

This chain joins TRBV5-1 and TRBJ1-4, with TRBD1 as a possible D gene (5 bases). This CDR3 comprises 13 residues. Germline CDR1 is SGHRS and CDR2 is YFSETQ. Trimming stripped 0 bases from V and 7 bases from J, with 7 bases between. CDR3 sequence: CASSLEGVEKLFF. CDR3 DNA: TGCGCCAGCAGCTTGGAAGGGGTTGAAAAACTGTTTTTT.

This chain joins TRBV19 and TRBJ2-7; TRBD1 agrees at 7 bases. The CDR3 has 14 residues. CDR1 LNHDA and CDR2 SQIVND come from the germline V gene (reference sequence). V was clipped by 4 bases and J by 2 bases; unmatched bases: 5. CDR3 loop: CASSRGTAAYEQYF. CDR3 in DNA: TGTGCCAGTAGTAGGGGGACAGCCGCCTACGAGCAGTACTTC.